The clone carrying this T cell receptor (beta chain) was observed a handful of times. Its specificity is unknown. The germline gives CDR1 SGHRS, CDR2 YFSETQ. The CDR3 contains 14 residues. Trimming took 4 bases from V and 6 from J, leaving 14 bases between them. TCRdb redid the calling of the RT-PCR reads with MiXCR, one entry per CDR3 protein. The sample has roughly 760,000 distinct CDR3 sequences, around 21% seen once; the top ten hold roughly a tenth. This sample is part of a study of response to subunit inactivated influenza vaccine. Study conclusions and caveats: Each seasonal flu vaccination may recruit only limited new T cells, authors suggested.

Sample: PBMCs from blood, taken around 5 days after vaccination. This receptor was obtained from a man aged 50 or older who received an inactivated influenza vaccine. The rearrangement uses TRBV5-1 and TRBJ2-1; no firm D call. The CDR3 protein is CASSPPYTLNEQFF. The CDR3 DNA reads as TGCGCCAGCAGCCCCCCATACACCCTCAATGAGCAGTTCTTC.